This is a list of T cell receptor beta chains from one sample in a study of CD8 T cells in ankylosing spondylitis. TCRdb itself ran the 5' RACE reads through MiXCR, one entry per CDR3 protein. This repertoire shows hundreds of thousands of distinct CDR3 sequences, roughly 12% found once; its top ten account for nearly 7%. Sequenced sample: blood, either unsorted or a sorted T cell fraction (not recorded which). The receptors originated from a male donor with ankylosing spondylitis. The CDR3 runs from the conserved cysteine through the conserved F or W. A D gene is named only where the DNA matches it firmly. Some rows have no size entry. The others give once, few or many, or a class for an expanded clone.

many TRBJ2-3 TRBV5-4 TRBD2 CASSRLAGAGDTQYF TGTGCCAGCAGCAGACTAGCGGGAGCTGGAGATACGCAGTATTTT
many TRBJ2-7 TRBV20-1 . CSAREWDHYEQYF TGCAGTGCTAGAGAATGGGACCACTACGAGCAGTACTTC
medium-sized TRBJ1-1 TRBV5-1 . CASYISGNTEAFF TGCGCCAGCTATATAAGCGGGAACACTGAAGCTTTCTTT
. TRBJ2-1 TRBV6-2/TRBV6-3 TRBD2 CASTTSVHEQFF TGTGCCAGCACGACTAGCGTTCATGAGCAGTTCTTC
many TRBJ2-3 TRBV4-1 . CASSRLQGIADTQYF TGCGCCAGCAGCCGTTTACAGGGTATCGCAGATACGCAGTATTTT
. TRBJ2-1 TRBV12-3/TRBV12-4 TRBD2 CASSLGLAANEQFF TGTGCCAGCAGTTTGGGGCTAGCGGCCAATGAGCAGTTCTTC
. TRBJ2-7 TRBV11-2 TRBD1 CASSRDRVYEQYF TGTGCCAGCAGCCGGGACAGGGTCTACGAGCAGTACTTC
. TRBJ2-2 TRBV24-1 TRBD1 CATSGQGDTGELFF TGTGCCACCAGTGGCCAGGGGGACACCGGGGAGCTGTTTTTT
few TRBJ1-4 TRBV4-2 . CASSQARATNEKLFF TGTGCCAGCAGCCAAGCCCGTGCAACTAATGAAAAACTGTTTTTT
. TRBJ2-1 TRBV25-1 . CASRPQGGPSNEQFF TGTGCCAGCAGGCCTCAAGGGGGACCAAGCAATGAGCAGTTCTTC
many TRBJ2-1 TRBV5-6 TRBD2 CASSLGGGPYNEQFF TGTGCCAGCAGCTTGGGGGGGGGACCCTACAATGAGCAGTTCTTC
many TRBJ1-5 TRBV12-3/TRBV12-4 . CASSPAGEPQHF TGTGCCAGCAGTCCGGCCGGCGAGCCCCAGCATTTT
. TRBJ1-1 TRBV3-1 . CASSQWAAQNTEAFF TGTGCCAGCAGCCAATGGGCAGCCCAGAACACTGAAGCTTTCTTT
few TRBJ2-5 TRBV7-7 TRBD1 CASSFGTGSEETQYF TGTGCCAGCAGCTTCGGGACAGGGAGCGAAGAGACCCAGTACTTC
few TRBJ2-3 TRBV10-2 . CASTENPGSITDTQYF TGCGCCAGCACCGAAAATCCAGGGTCTATCACAGATACGCAGTATTTT
few TRBJ1-4 TRBV5-1 . CASSLEGLNEKLFF TGCGCCAGCAGCTTGGAGGGTCTTAATGAAAAACTGTTTTTT
many TRBJ2-5 TRBV5-1 . CASSLTPQETQYF TGCGCCAGCAGCTTAACTCCTCAAGAGACCCAGTACTTC
few TRBJ1-4 TRBV5-1 . CASSFFGAAGGNEKLFF TGCGCCAGCAGCTTTTTTGGGGCGGCAGGTGGTAATGAAAAACTGTTTTTT
. TRBJ2-7 TRBV27 . CASSFPRGAGYEQYF TGTGCCAGCAGTTTTCCCAGGGGGGCAGGCTACGAGCAGTACTTC
few TRBJ2-3 TRBV20-1 TRBD2 CSASTSGSGIGDTQYF TGCAGTGCTAGTACTAGCGGGAGCGGTATCGGAGATACGCAGTATTTT
. TRBJ1-1 TRBV5-4 . CASSLAVGAGNPMNTEAFF TGTGCCAGCAGCTTGGCAGTGGGGGCCGGAAACCCCATGAACACTGAAGCTTTCTTT
. TRBJ1-2 TRBV29-1 . CSVGERTVYGYTF TGCAGCGTGGGGGAGAGGACAGTCTATGGCTACACCTTC
few TRBJ2-1 TRBV7-8 . CASSFGGTPYVEQFF TGTGCCAGCAGCTTTGGTGGGACTCCGTATGTTGAGCAGTTCTTC
. TRBJ2-3 TRBV20-1 TRBD1 CSARTGWADTQYF TGCAGTGCTAGGACAGGGTGGGCAGATACGCAGTATTTT
once TRBJ1-3 TRBV7-7 TRBD1 CASSFSGTGSGNTIYF TGTGCCAGCAGCTTTAGTGGGACAGGGTCTGGAAACACCATATATTTT
few TRBJ1-2 TRBV7-9 . CASSLGTALDTF TGTGCCAGCAGCTTAGGGACGGCGTTGGACACCTTC
many TRBJ1-3 TRBV20-1 TRBD1 CSAYRGSGNTIYF TGCAGTGCGTACAGGGGCTCTGGAAACACCATATATTTT
. TRBJ2-7 TRBV21-1 . CASSKRAETYEQYF TGTGCCAGCAGCAAACGGGCAGAAACCTACGAGCAGTACTTC
. TRBJ1-5 TRBV12-3/TRBV12-4 . CASSFQFRDQPQHF TGTGCCAGCAGTTTTCAGTTCCGGGATCAGCCCCAGCATTTT
few TRBJ1-5 TRBV24-1 TRBD1 CATSDRTGGAGSNQPQHF TGTGCCACCAGTGATCGGACAGGGGGCGCGGGTAGCAATCAGCCCCAGCATTTT
. TRBJ1-5 TRBV12-5 TRBD1 CASGLDRQGMGPQHF TGTGCTAGTGGTTTGGACCGACAGGGGATGGGGCCCCAGCATTTT
. TRBJ2-4 TRBV6-5 . CATSGAKNIQYF TGTGCCACCTCCGGAGCCAAAAACATTCAGTACTTC
medium-sized TRBJ1-3 TRBV12-3/TRBV12-4 . CASSPTAGNTIYF TGTGCCAGCAGCCCGACAGCGGGAAACACCATATATTTT
many TRBJ2-1 TRBV24-1 TRBD2 CATSDLGSGTSGRNEQFF TGTGCCACCAGTGATTTGGGTTCCGGGACTAGCGGGAGAAATGAGCAGTTCTTC
few TRBJ2-3 TRBV20-1 TRBD2 CSARVKAGSDTQYF TGCAGTGCTAGAGTTAAAGCGGGGTCAGATACGCAGTATTTT
. TRBJ1-5 TRBV24-1 TRBD1 CATSARDRDQPQHF TGTGCCACCAGCGCCCGTGACAGGGATCAGCCCCAGCATTTT
. TRBJ2-4 TRBV2 . CASSETVAKNIQYF TGTGCCAGCAGTGAGACAGTAGCCAAAAACATTCAGTACTTC